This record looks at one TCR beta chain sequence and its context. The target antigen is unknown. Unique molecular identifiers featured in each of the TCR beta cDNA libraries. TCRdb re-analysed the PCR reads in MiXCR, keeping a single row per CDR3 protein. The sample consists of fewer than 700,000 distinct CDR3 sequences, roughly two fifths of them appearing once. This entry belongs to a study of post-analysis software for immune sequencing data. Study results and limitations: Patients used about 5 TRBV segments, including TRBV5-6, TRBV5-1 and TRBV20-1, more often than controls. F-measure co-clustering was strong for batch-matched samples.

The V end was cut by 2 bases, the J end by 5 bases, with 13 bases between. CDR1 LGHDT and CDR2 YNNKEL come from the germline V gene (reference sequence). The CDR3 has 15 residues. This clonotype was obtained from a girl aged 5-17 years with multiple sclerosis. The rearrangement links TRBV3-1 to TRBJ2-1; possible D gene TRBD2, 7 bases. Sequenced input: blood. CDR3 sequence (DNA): TGTGCCAGCAGCCAATGGAAGGGGGGGGACAATGAGCAGTTCTTC. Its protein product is CASSQWKGGDNEQFF.